Each of the 3 T cell receptor delta chains below was sequenced from the same sample in a study of human gamma delta and Vdelta1 T cells. The antigens for these receptors are not known. TCRdb fed the PCR reads to CATT. Found here are over 5,500 delta-chain clones, less than 50% of them singletons; the top ten hold 5.9%. The sequenced sample was Vdelta1 gamma-delta T cells from blood grown in culture (DOT cells). These TCRs come from a human donor in good health.

As to this clone: Sequence at one end of the junction differs from germline and may be a read error. The chain uses TRDV1 and TRDJ1; possible D gene TRDD3, 10 bases. The V gene's germline CDR1 is TSWWSYY and CDR2 QGS. CDR3 length: 21 amino acids. The DNA for the CDR3 is TGTGCTCTTGGGGGTTTAGGCCTTCCTACGGTTGGGGGATACTTTCTAGATAAACGCATCTTT. Its protein is CALGGLGLPTVGGYFLDKRIF.

The chain uses TRDV1 and TRDJ1; 7 bases line up with TRDD3. This CDR3 has 17 amino acids. Germline CDR1 is TSWWSYY and CDR2 is QGS. V was pared by 1 base and J by 3 bases, with 11 bases of the junction left unmatched. The CDR3 protein is CALGEQFESTGADKLIF. The CDR3 DNA sequence: TGTGCTCTTGGGGAACAGTTTGAATCTACTGGGGCCGATAAACTCATCTTT.

This clone is medium-sized (0.01 to 0.1%) within its sample. The V and J genes are TRDV1 and TRDJ1; D is possibly TRDD3 (9 bases). In germline, CDR1 is TSWWSYY, CDR2 QGS. The CDR3 has 19 amino acids. V gave up 3 bases and J gave up 7 bases, with 30 bases separating them. CDR3 sequence: CALGDFPTSYPGGSGKLIF. Written as DNA, the CDR3 is TGTGCTCTTGGGGATTTCCCCACTTCCTACCCTGGGGGATCAGGTAAACTCATCTTT.